The clone carrying this T cell receptor beta chain appeared a few times. TCRdb re-called the RT-PCR reads with MiXCR, one entry per CDR3 protein. The sample shows more than 600,000 distinct CDR3 sequences, 12% to 15% of them seen only once. Germline CDR1 DFQATT, CDR2 SNEGSKA (reference sequence). CDR3 length equals 13 residues. V was pared by 5 bases and J by 3 bases, with 13 bases between. The sequence derives from a female donor in good health, serving as a healthy control. The sample consisted of memory CD4+ T cells from blood. This rearrangement joins TRBV20-1 to TRBJ1-2; D is unresolved. CDR3 in amino acids: CSAPQMWDYGYTF. DNA of the CDR3: TGCAGTGCTCCCCAAATGTGGGACTATGGCTACACCTTC.